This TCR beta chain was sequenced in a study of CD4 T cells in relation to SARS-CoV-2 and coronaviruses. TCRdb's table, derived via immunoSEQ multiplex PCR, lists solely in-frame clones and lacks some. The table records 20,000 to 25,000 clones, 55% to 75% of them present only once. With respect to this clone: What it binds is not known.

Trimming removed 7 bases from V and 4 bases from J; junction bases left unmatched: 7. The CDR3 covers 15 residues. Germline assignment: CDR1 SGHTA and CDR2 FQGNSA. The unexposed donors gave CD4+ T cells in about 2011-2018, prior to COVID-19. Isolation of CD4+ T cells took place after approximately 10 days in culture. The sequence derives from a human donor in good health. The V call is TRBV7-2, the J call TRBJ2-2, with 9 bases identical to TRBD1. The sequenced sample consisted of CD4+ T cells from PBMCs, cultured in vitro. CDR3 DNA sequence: TGTGCCAGCAACAAGGGACAGGGAAGCACCGGGGAGCTGTTTTTT. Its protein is CASNKGQGSTGELFF.